This T cell receptor beta chain was documented in a study of blood T cell repertoires in COVID-19. About the research overall: Specimens from acute and convalescent COVID-19 originated in the United States, Italy and Spain. T cells, B-cell-depleted T cells, or PBMCs provided the cDNA or gDNA that served as material.

With regard to this clone: Other nucleotide sequences in the sample specify the same CDR3.

In the original workflow: Scientists estimated how many nucleated cells there were by amplifying reference gene primers. Generated by immunoSEQ multiplex PCR, the TCRdb table keeps only in-frame clones and is missing some. V and J calls and clone size follow that table, whereas D and trimming were derived from the DNA. The sample shows around 260,000 clones, more than 75% of them seen only once. The CDR3 totals 15 residues. Per germline, CDR1 MNHNS and CDR2 SASEGT. V lost 2 bases, J lost 4 bases, and 2 bases stayed unmatched. J is TRBJ1-6 and V is TRBV6-1; 7 bases are shared with TRBD1. Source material: peripheral blood. This TCR came from a woman between 35 and 50 years old who had recovered from COVID-19. As DNA, the CDR3 is TGTGCCAGCAGTGAACCGGGACAGTATAATTCACCCCTCCACTTT. Its protein is CASSEPGQYNSPLHF.